These T cell receptor beta chains were read from a single sample in a study of T cells in Graves' hyperthyroidism and ophthalmopathy. TCRdb called the multiplex PCR reads again in MiXCR, with one record for every CDR3 protein. Here the sample spans approximately 530,000 distinct CDR3 sequences, 20% being singletons. Sequences were obtained from blood. These receptor sequences come from a middle-aged man with Graves' ophthalmopathy. The CDR3 runs from the conserved cysteine through the conserved F or W. The D gene is left open where the match is weak. Clone size is stated in some rows and not others, as once, few, many or a class when expanded.

d_call | j_call | clone_size | v_call | cdr3_nt | cdr3_aa
TRBD2 | TRBJ2-2 | few | TRBV5-1 | TGCGCCAGCTTACTAGCGGGAGGGCCGAGTCCCTACACCGGGGAGCTGTTTTTT | CASLLAGGPSPYTGELFF
TRBD2 | TRBJ2-1 | few | TRBV6-2/TRBV6-3 | TGTGCCACCGACCGGACTAGCGGGACCTCGGGCGAGCAGTTCTTC | CATDRTSGTSGEQFF
TRBD1 | TRBJ2-3 | NA | TRBV24-1 | TGTGCCACCAGTGAGCCCGGGACAGGGGGAGATACGCAGTATTTT | CATSEPGTGGDTQYF
NA | TRBJ1-6 | many | TRBV30 | TGTGCCTGGAGTGTTGCAGCAGTACATAATTCACCCCTCCACTTT | CAWSVAAVHNSPLHF
TRBD1 | TRBJ1-1 | NA | TRBV7-3 | TGTGCCAGCAGCCCGGGACAGGTGGGCCCCAAGGCTGAAGCTTTCTTT | CASSPGQVGPKAEAFF
TRBD1 | TRBJ1-2 | many | TRBV11-2 | TGTGCCAGCAGCTTAGAAGGGACAGGGCCCTATGGCTACACCTTC | CASSLEGTGPYGYTF
NA | TRBJ2-1 | few | TRBV7-6 | TGTGCCAGCACCTCATCGGGGGGCCCGGCATCGGAGCAGTTCTTC | CASTSSGGPASEQFF
NA | TRBJ2-4 | NA | TRBV6-1 | TGTGCCAGCAGTGAAGAAGGGGGACTATATATCAAAAACATTCAGTACTTC | CASSEEGGLYIKNIQYF
TRBD1 | TRBJ2-1 | many | TRBV7-2 | TGTGCCAGCAGCCCGACAGGGGGCGCCTACAATGAGCAGTTCTTC | CASSPTGGAYNEQFF
TRBD1 | TRBJ2-7 | NA | TRBV20-1 | TGCAGTGCCCATTCGGGACAGGGGAGGGAGCAGTACTTC | CSAHSGQGREQYF
NA | TRBJ2-5 | NA | TRBV19 | TGTGCCAGTAGTATACGCGGGACTCGGAACCAAGAGACCCAGTACTTC | CASSIRGTRNQETQYF
NA | TRBJ1-6 | few | TRBV7-2 | TGTGCCAGCAGCACGACGACAGGTCGGAATTCACCCCTCCACTTT | CASSTTTGRNSPLHF
NA | TRBJ2-2 | NA | TRBV29-1 | TGCAGCTTATCAGGGGATAGGACCGGGGAGCTGTTTTTT | CSLSGDRTGELFF
NA | TRBJ2-7 | few | TRBV19 | TGTGCCAGTATCTCCCACGCGGGTGAGCAGTACTTC | CASISHAGEQYF
TRBD2 | TRBJ2-2 | many | TRBV7-9 | TGTGCCAGCAGCTCTCGGACTAGCGGAAACACCGGGGAGCTGTTTTTT | CASSSRTSGNTGELFF
NA | TRBJ2-1 | many | TRBV7-2 | TGTGCCAGCAGCTTACTAAGCGGTGAGCAGTTCTTC | CASSLLSGEQFF
NA | TRBJ2-7 | many | TRBV28 | TGTGCCAGCAGTTTACGGGGGCGGGGGTACGAGCAGTACTTC | CASSLRGRGYEQYF
TRBD2 | TRBJ2-7 | few | TRBV12-3/TRBV12-4 | TGTGCCAGCAGTTTCCAAGCGGGGTACGAGCAGTACTTC | CASSFQAGYEQYF
TRBD2 | TRBJ2-1 | few | TRBV5-5 | TGTGCCAGCAGCCAAGATAACCTAGCGGGAGTCCGCGAGCAGTTCTTC | CASSQDNLAGVREQFF
NA | TRBJ2-1 | many | TRBV2 | TGTGCCAGCAGCCAGGAGCTTTTGGGGGGTAATGAGCAGTTCTTC | CASSQELLGGNEQFF
NA | TRBJ1-1 | few | TRBV7-3 | TGTGCCAGCAGCTTAACCTTCGAACTACAAGCTTTCTTT | CASSLTFELQAFF
NA | TRBJ1-2 | NA | TRBV11-2 | TGTGCCAGCAGCTTAGAAGGGGCCAGCTTCGACTATGGCTACACCTTC | CASSLEGASFDYGYTF
TRBD1 | TRBJ2-7 | many | TRBV6-1 | TGTGCCAGCAGCACAGGGGGCCGACTCTACGAGCAGTACTTC | CASSTGGRLYEQYF
NA | TRBJ1-5 | few | TRBV4-3 | TGCGCCAGCAGCCAAGATAGGCTACGGCCCCAGCATTTT | CASSQDRLRPQHF
NA | TRBJ2-3 | many | TRBV20-1 | TGCAGTGCTTTCCCTCGGGGACCCACAGATACGCAGTATTTT | CSAFPRGPTDTQYF
NA | TRBJ1-1 | NA | TRBV19 | TGTGCCAGTAGTCTCCGGGACCACCCGACGGCTTTCTTT | CASSLRDHPTAFF
NA | TRBJ2-6 | few | TRBV5-4 | TGTGCCAGCAGCTTGGGCCGTAGTAGAGGGGCCAACGTCCTGACTTTC | CASSLGRSRGANVLTF
NA | TRBJ2-5 | NA | TRBV7-9 | TGTGCCAGCAGCAAACAGGGATCCCAAAAGACCCAGTACTTC | CASSKQGSQKTQYF
TRBD2 | TRBJ2-5 | NA | TRBV5-1 | TGCGCCAGCAGCAGCGGGACTAGAGACCAAGAGACCCAGTACTTC | CASSSGTRDQETQYF
NA | TRBJ2-3 | many | TRBV11-2 | TGTGCCAGCAGCAAACTCGGGGCCACAGATACGCAGTATTTT | CASSKLGATDTQYF